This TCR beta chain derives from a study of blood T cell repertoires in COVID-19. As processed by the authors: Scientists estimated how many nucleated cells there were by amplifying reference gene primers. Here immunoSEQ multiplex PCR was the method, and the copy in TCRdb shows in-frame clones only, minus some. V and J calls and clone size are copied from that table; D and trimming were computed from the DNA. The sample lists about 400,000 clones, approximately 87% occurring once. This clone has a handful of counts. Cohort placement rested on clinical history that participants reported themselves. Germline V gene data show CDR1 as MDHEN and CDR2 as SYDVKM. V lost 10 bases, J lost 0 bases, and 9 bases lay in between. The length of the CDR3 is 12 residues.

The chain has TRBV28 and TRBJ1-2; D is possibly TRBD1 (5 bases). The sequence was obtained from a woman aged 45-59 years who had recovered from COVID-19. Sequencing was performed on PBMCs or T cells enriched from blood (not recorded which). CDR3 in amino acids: CATQDTNYGYTF. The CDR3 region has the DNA TGTGCCACACAGGATACTAACTATGGCTACACCTTC.